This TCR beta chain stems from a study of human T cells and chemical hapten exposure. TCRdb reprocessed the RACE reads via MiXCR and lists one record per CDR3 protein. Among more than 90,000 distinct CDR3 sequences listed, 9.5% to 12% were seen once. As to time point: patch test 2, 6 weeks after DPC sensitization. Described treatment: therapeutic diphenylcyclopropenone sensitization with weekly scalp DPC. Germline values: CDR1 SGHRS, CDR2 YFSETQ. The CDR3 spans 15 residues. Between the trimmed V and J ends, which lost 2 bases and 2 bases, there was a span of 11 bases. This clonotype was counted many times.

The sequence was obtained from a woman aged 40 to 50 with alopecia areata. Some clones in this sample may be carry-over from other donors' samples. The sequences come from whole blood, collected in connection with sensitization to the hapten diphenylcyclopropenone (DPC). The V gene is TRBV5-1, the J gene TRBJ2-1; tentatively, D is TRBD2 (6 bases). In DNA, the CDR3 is TGCGCCAGCAGCTTAGGGAGGACTCCCTACAATGAGCAGTTCTTC. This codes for CASSLGRTPYNEQFF.